This T cell receptor beta chain was found in a study of CD4+ T cells in melanoma. Produced via immunoSEQ multiplex PCR; TCRdb's table is partial and in-frame only. This sample has about 10,000 clones; approximately 68% occur once, and the top ten carry around 14%. CDR1 and CDR2 (germline): SQVTM, ANQGSEA. The CDR3 spans 14 residues. Germline trimming cut 6 bases from V and 7 bases from J; bases unmatched to any gene: 9. Study-level results: CD8+ T cell, macrophage and B cell function reportedly correlated with neoantigen-specific CD4+ T cells. Diverse differentiation states were reported for melanoma neoantigen-specific CD4+ T cells.

This clone was counted between two and nine times. Its specificity is unknown. The sequenced sample consisted of cells from a culture (not recorded whether cultured in vitro). The rearrangement uses TRBV29-1 and TRBJ1-6; 7 nucleotides line up with TRBD1. This clonotype originated in a human donor with melanoma. The CDR3 spells CSVRKQGTNSPLHF. CDR3 DNA sequence: TGCAGCGTCCGTAAACAGGGGACAAATTCACCCCTCCACTTT.